Shown below are 9 T cell receptor beta chains from a single sample sequenced in a study of lymphopenia after photon versus proton radiotherapy (dated by TCRdb to between 2017 and 2020). The method behind the library was the immunoSEQ multiplex PCR assay. Entries here come from immuneACCESS through TCRdb and include only in-frame sequences with V and J called. Some clones fail to appear in such tables; in the studies checked, an unresolved V gene covers under half of the shortfall, and the cause of the remainder is unknown. This sample holds tens of thousands of clones; just over 90% were observed only once. 2.9% of the sample is taken by the ten largest. Specimen: peripheral blood, collected from a patient treated with photon-based radiotherapy. The receptors shown here come from a woman aged 70-85 years with pancreatic cancer.

The CDR3 protein is CASSYSSGVGANVLTF. The CDR3 nucleotides are TGTGCCAGCAGTTACTCGTCAGGGGTTGGGGCCAACGTCCTGACTTTC. This rearrangement joins TRBV6-6 to TRBJ2-6; TRBD1 might be the D (6 bases). Trimming took 0 bases from V and 3 from J, leaving 9 bases between them. The V gene's germline CDR1 is MNHNY and CDR2 SVGAGI (reference sequence). This CDR3 is 16 amino acids long.

V gene TRBV28 combines with J gene TRBJ2-7; the D gene is possibly TRBD1 (6 bases). Germline CDR1 and CDR2: MDHEN and SYDVKM. V gave up 5 bases and J gave up 2 bases, with 16 bases separating them. This CDR3 is 15 amino acids long. CDR3 sequence: CASSRPGQRTYEQYF. CDR3 in DNA: TGTGCCAGCAGTCGCCCCGGACAGCGTACCTACGAGCAGTACTTC.

This rearrangement joins TRBV19 to TRBJ2-1, with 13 bases lining up with TRBD2. CDR1 is LNHDA, CDR2 SQIVND, per germline (reference sequence). The CDR3 totals 14 residues. Germline trimming cut 7 bases from V and 9 bases from J; bases unmatched to any gene: 6. CDR3 in DNA: TGTGCCAGTAAAACTAGCGGGAGGGGCGGTGAGCAGTTCTTC. Translation: CASKTSGRGGEQFF.

The chain joins TRBV27 to TRBJ2-3; D not certain. In germline, CDR1 is MNHEY, CDR2 SMNVEV (reference sequence). V was cut by 3 bases and J by 6 bases, with 10 bases left in between. This CDR3 has 13 residues. CDR3 sequence reads: CASSFSDEDTQYF. The CDR3 DNA sequence: TGTGCCAGCAGTTTTTCGGACGAGGATACGCAGTATTTT.

The chain has TRBV14 and TRBJ1-4, with D hard to call. The CDR3 length is 15 residues. V was shortened by 6 bases and J by 0 bases, with 11 bases between the two germline ends. Germline V gives CDR1 SGHDN, CDR2 FVKESK. The CDR3 coding sequence is TGTGCCAGCAGTCCTATCAGGACAACTAATGAAAAACTGTTTTTT. Translating gives CASSPIRTTNEKLFF.

This chain connects TRBV6-5 to TRBJ2-1, with 11 positions matching TRBD1. Unmatched junction bases numbered 4, after V lost 2 bases and J lost 13 bases. From germline, CDR1 is MNHEY and CDR2 SVGAGI. CDR3 length equals 13 residues. The CDR3 loop reads CASSYRGTGGQFF. The CDR3 region has the DNA TGTGCCAGCAGTTACCGCGGGACAGGGGGTCAGTTCTTC.

The chain has TRBV29-1 and TRBJ2-1; 7 bases are a match to TRBD2. CDR3 length: 14 residues. The trim removed 3 bases at V and 7 bases at J, leaving 9 bases unmatched. In germline, CDR1 is SQVTM, CDR2 ANQGSEA. The DNA for the CDR3 is TGCAGCGTTGACGGGCGGGAGATGGGTAATGAGCAGTTCTTC. This sequence encodes CSVDGREMGNEQFF.

This chain joins TRBV19 and TRBJ2-7; possible D gene TRBD2, 5 bases. Looked up from germline, CDR1 is LNHDA and CDR2 is SQIVND (reference sequence). This CDR3 has 16 amino acids. V gave up 6 bases and J gave up 2 bases, with 20 bases separating them. This CDR3 is CASSDRRTRPAYEQYF. The CDR3 coding sequence is TGTGCCAGTAGCGACCGGAGGACGCGGCCCGCCTACGAGCAGTACTTC.

The CDR3 protein is CASSFNSYNEQFF. CDR3 DNA sequence: TGTGCCAGCAGCTTCAACTCCTACAATGAGCAGTTCTTC. V is TRBV7-2 and J is TRBJ2-1; D is uncertain. The CDR3 sequence is 13 residues long. V was shortened by 3 bases and J by 0 bases, with 3 bases between the two germline ends. The germline gives CDR1 SGHTA, CDR2 FQGNSA.